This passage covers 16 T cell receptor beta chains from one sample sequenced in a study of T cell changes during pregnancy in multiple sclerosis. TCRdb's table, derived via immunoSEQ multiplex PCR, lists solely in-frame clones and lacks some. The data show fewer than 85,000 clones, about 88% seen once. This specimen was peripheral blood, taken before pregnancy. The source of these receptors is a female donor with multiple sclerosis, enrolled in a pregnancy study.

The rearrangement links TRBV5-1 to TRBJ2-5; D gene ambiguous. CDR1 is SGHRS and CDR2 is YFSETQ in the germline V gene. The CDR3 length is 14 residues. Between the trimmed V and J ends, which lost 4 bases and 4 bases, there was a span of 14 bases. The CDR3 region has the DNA TGCGCCAGCAGCATTGATGCAGCGATAGAGACCCAGTACTTC. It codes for CASSIDAAIETQYF.

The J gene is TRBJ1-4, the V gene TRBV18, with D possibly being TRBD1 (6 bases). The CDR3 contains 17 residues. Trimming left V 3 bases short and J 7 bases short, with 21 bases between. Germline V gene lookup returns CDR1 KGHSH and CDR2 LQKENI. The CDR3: CASSPRRGQAIGEKLFF. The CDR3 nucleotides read TGTGCCAGCTCACCTCGCAGGGGCCAAGCGATCGGTGAAAAACTGTTTTTT.

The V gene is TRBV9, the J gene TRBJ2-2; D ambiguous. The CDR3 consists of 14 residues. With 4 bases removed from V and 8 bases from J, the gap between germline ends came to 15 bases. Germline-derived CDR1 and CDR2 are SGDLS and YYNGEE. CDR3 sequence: CASSPRYPRGELFF. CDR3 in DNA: TGTGCCAGCAGCCCACGTTACCCCCGGGGGGAGCTGTTTTTT.

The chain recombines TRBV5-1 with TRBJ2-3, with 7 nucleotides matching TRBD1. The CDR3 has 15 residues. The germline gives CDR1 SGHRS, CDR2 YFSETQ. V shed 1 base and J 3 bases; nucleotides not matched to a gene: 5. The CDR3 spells CASSLTGVRTDTQYF. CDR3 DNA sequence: TGCGCCAGCAGCTTGACAGGGGTTAGGACAGATACGCAGTATTTT.

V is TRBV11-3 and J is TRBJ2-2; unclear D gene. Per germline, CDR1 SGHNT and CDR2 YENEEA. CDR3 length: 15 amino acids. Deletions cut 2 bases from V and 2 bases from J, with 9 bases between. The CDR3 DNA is TGTGCCAGCAGCTTATCAGGTCCCAACACCGGGGAGCTGTTTTTT. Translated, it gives CASSLSGPNTGELFF.

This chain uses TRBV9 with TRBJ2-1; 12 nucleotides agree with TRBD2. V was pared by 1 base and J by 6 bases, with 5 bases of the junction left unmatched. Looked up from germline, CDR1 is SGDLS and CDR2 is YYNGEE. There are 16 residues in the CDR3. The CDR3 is CASSVHLAGGLNEQFF. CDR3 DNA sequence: TGTGCCAGCAGCGTACACCTAGCGGGGGGGCTCAATGAGCAGTTCTTC.

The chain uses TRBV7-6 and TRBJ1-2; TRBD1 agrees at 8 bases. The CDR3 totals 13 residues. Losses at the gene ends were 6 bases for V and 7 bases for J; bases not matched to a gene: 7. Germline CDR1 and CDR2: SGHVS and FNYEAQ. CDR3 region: CASSYGQGSGYTF. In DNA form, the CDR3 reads TGTGCCAGCAGTTACGGACAGGGTAGTGGCTACACCTTC.

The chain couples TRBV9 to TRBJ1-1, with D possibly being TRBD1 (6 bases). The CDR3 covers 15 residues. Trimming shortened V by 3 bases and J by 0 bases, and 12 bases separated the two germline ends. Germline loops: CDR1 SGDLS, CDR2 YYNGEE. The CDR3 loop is CASSGLTGMNTEAFF. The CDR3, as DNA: TGTGCCAGCAGCGGACTGACAGGCATGAACACTGAAGCTTTCTTT.

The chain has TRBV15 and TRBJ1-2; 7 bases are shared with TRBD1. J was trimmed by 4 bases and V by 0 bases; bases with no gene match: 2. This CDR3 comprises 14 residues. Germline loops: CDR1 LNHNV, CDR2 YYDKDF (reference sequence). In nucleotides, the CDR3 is TGTGCCACCAGCAGAGAAGGGGGCGGCTATGGCTACACCTTC. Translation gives CATSREGGGYGYTF.

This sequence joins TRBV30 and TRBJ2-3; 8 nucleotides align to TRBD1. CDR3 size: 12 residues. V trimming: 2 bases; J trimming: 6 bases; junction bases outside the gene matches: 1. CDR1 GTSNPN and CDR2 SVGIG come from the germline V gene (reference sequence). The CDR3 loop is CAWSHRGDTQYF. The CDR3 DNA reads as TGTGCCTGGAGTCACAGGGGGGATACGCAGTATTTT. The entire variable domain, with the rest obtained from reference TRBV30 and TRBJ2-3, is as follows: SQTIHQWPATLVQPVGSPLSLECTVEGTSNPNLYWYRQAAGRGLQLLFYSVGIGQISSEVPQNLSASRPQDRQFILSSKKLLLSDSGFYLCAWSHRGDTQYFGPGTRLTVL.

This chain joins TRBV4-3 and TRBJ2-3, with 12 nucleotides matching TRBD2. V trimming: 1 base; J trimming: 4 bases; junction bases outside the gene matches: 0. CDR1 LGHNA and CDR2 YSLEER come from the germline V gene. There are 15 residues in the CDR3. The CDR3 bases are TGCGCCAGCAGCCAAGCTAGCGGGGGGGCAGATACGCAGTATTTT. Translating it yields CASSQASGGADTQYF.

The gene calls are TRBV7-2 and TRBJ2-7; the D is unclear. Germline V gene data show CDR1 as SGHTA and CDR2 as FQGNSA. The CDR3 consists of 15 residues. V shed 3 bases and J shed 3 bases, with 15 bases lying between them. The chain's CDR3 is CASSLGLGLSYEQYF. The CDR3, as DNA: TGTGCCAGCAGCTTGGGTTTGGGCCTGAGCTACGAGCAGTACTTC.

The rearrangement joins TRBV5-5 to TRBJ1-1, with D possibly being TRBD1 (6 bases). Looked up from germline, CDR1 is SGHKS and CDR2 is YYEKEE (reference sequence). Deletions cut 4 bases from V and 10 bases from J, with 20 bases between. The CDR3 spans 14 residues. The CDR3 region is CASSLGPVGGPAFF. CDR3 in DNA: TGTGCCAGCAGCCTGGGCCCGGTTGGGGGCCCAGCTTTCTTT.

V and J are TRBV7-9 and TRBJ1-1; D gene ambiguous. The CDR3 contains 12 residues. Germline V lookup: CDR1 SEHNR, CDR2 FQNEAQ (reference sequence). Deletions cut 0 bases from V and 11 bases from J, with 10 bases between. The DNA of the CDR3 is TGTGCCAGCAGCTTAGCGGGGAGTAGTGCTTTCTTT. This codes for CASSLAGSSAFF.

CDR3 bases: TGTGCCAGCAGTTCCCCGAACGAAGCGGGGGCCTATGGCTACACCTTC. Translating gives CASSSPNEAGAYGYTF. This chain uses TRBV28 with TRBJ1-2; a possible D gene is TRBD1 (6 bases). V was trimmed by 4 bases and J by 4 bases, leaving 19 bases between them. The CDR3 runs 16 residues. Looked up from germline, CDR1 is MDHEN and CDR2 is SYDVKM.

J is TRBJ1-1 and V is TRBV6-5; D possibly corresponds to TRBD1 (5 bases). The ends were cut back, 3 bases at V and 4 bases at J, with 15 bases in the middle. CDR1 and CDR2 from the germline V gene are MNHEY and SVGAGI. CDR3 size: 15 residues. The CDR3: CASSYQGYLGTEAFF. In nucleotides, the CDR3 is TGTGCCAGCAGTTATCAGGGATATCTGGGCACTGAAGCTTTCTTT.